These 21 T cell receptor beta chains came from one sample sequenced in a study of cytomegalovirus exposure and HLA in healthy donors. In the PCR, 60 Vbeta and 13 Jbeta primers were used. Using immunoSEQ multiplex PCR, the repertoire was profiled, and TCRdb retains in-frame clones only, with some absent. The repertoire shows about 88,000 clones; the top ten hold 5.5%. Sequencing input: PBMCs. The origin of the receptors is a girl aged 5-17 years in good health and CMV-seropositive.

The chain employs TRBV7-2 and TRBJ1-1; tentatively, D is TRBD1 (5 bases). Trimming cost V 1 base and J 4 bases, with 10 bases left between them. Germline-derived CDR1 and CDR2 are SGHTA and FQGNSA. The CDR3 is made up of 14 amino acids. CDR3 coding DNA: TGTGCCAGCAGCTTAGTTGGGGGGAGCACTGAAGCTTTCTTT. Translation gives CASSLVGGSTEAFF.

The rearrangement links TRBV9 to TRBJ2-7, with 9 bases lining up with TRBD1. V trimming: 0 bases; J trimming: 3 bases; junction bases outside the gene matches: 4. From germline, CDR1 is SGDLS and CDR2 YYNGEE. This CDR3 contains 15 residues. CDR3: CASSVVGDRDYEQYV. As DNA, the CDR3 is TGTGCCAGCAGCGTAGTGGGGGACAGGGACTACGAGCAGTACGTC.

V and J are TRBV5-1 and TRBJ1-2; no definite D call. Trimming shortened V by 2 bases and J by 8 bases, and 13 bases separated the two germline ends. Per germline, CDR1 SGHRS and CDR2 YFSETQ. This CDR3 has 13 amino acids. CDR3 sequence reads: CASSFSPEDGYTF. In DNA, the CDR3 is TGCGCCAGCAGCTTTTCTCCGGAGGACGGCTACACCTTC.

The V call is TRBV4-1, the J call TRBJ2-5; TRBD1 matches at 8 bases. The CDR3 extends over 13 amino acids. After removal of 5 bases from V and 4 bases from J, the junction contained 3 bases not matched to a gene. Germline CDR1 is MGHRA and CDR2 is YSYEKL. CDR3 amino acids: CASSGTGGETQYF. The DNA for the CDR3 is TGCGCCAGCAGCGGAACAGGGGGAGAGACCCAGTACTTC.

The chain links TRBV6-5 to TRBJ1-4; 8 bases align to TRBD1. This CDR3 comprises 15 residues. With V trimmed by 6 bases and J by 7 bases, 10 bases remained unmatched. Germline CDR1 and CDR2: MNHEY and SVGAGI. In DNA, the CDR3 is TGTGCCAGCAGCCCCGGACAGGGTCGAGGTGAAAAACTGTTTTTT. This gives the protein CASSPGQGRGEKLFF.

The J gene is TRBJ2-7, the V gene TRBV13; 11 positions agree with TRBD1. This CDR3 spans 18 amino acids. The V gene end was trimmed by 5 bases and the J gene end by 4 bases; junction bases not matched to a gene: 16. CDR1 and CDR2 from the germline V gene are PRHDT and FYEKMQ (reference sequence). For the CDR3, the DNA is TGTGCCAGCAGCCTCGGGCTCCCGGGACAGGGGGTGTTTTACGAGCAGTACTTC. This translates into CASSLGLPGQGVFYEQYF.

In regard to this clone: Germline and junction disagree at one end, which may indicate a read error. CDR3 region: CASSLTYWTGGNTEDFF. CDR3 bases: TGTGCCAGCAGTTTAACCTACTGGACAGGGGGAAACACTGAAGATTTCTTT. The chain couples TRBV28 to TRBJ1-1; 10 nucleotides align to TRBD1. This CDR3 has 17 amino acids. The germline gives CDR1 MDHEN, CDR2 SYDVKM.

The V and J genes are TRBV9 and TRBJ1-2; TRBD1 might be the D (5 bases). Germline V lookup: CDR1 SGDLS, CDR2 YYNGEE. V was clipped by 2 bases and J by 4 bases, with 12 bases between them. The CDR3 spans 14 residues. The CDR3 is CASSVGGGLYGYTF. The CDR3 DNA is TGTGCCAGCAGCGTGGGGGGAGGACTCTATGGCTACACCTTC. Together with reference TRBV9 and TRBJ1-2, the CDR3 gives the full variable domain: DSGVTQTPKHLITATGQRVTLRCSPRSGDLSVYWYQQSLDQGLQFLIQYYNGEERAKGNILERFSAQQFPDLHSELNLSSLELGDSALYFCASSVGGGLYGYTFGSGTRLTVV.

CDR3 in amino acids: CASSQGPTGGYGYTF. The CDR3, as DNA: TGCGCCAGCAGCCAAGGGCCGACAGGGGGGTATGGCTACACCTTC. The chain combines TRBV4-3 with TRBJ1-2; 9 positions agree with TRBD1. Per the germline V gene, CDR1 is LGHNA and CDR2 is YSLEER. With 1 base clipped from V and 5 bases from J, the junction kept 5 bases outside the gene matches. The CDR3 consists of 15 residues.

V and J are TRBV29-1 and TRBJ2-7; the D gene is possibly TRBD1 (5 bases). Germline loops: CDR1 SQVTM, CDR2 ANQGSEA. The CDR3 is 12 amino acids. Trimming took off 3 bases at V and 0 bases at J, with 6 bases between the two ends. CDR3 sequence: CSVEDTSYEQYF. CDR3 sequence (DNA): TGCAGCGTTGAGGACACCTCCTACGAGCAGTACTTC.

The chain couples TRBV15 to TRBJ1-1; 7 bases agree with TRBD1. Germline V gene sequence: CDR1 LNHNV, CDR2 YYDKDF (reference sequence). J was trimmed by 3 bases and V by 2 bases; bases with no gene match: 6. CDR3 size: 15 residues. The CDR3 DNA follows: TGTGCCACCAGCAGACAAAAAACAGGGGACACTGAAGCTTTCTTT. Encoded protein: CATSRQKTGDTEAFF.

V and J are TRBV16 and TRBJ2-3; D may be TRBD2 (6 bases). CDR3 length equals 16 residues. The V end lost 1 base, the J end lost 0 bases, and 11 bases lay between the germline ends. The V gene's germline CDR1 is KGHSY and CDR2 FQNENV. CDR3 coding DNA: TGTGCCAGCAGCCAATGGGGGACTCCGAGCACAGATACGCAGTATTTT. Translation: CASSQWGTPSTDTQYF. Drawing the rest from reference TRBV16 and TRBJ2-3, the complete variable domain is GEEVAQTPKHLVRGEGQKAKLYCAPIKGHSYVFWYQQVLKNEFKFLISFQNENVFDETGMPKERFSAKCLPNSPCSLEIQATKLEDSAVYFCASSQWGTPSTDTQYFGPGTRLTVL.

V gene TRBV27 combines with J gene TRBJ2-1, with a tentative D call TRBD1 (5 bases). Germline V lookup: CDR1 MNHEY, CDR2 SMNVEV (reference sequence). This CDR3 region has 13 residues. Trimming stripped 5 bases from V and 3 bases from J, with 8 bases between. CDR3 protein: CASSTTGYNEQFF. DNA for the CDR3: TGTGCCAGCAGTACAACAGGCTACAATGAGCAGTTCTTC.

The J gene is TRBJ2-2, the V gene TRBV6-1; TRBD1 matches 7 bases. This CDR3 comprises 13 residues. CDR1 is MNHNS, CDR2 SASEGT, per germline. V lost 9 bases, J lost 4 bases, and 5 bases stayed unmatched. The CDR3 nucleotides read TGTGCCAGTATCAGGGACAGCACCGGGGAGCTGTTTTTT. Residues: CASIRDSTGELFF.

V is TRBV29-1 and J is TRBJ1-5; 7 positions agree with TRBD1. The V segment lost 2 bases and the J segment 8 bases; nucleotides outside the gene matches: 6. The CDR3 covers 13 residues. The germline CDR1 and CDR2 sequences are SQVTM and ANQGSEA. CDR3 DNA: TGCAGCGTTGAAACAGGGGAGGCAGAGCCCCAGCATTTT. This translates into CSVETGEAEPQHF.

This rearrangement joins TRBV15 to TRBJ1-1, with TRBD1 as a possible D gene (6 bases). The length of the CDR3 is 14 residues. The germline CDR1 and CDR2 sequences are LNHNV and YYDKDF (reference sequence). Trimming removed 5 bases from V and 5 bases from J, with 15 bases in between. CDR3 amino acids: CATSPVLRGTEAFF. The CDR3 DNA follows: TGTGCCACCAGCCCTGTACTTAGGGGGACTGAAGCTTTCTTT.

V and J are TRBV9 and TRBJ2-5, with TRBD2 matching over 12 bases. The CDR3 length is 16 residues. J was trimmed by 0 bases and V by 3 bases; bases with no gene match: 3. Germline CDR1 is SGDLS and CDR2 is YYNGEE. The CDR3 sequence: CASSARLAGDQETQYF. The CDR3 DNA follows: TGTGCCAGCAGCGCCAGACTAGCGGGGGACCAAGAGACCCAGTACTTC.

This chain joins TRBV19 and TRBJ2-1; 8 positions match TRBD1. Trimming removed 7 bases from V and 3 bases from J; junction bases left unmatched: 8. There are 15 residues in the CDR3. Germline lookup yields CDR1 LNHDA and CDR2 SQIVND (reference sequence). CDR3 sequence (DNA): TGTGCCAGTACAAAAGCCGGGACAGGCTACAATGAGCAGTTCTTC. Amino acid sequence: CASTKAGTGYNEQFF.

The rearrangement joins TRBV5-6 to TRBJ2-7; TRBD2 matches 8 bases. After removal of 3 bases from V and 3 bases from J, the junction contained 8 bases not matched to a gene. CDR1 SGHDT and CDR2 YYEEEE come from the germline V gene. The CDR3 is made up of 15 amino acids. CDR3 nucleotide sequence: TGTGCCAGCAGCTCGGGCTCGAGCGGGGGCTACGAGCAGTACTTC. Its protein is CASSSGSSGGYEQYF.

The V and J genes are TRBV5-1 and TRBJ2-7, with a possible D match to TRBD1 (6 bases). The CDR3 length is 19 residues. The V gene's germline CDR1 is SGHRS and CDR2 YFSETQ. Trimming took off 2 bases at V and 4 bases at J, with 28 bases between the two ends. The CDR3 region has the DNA TGCGCCAGCAGCTTCGGTCACAGGGTTCGCCCTGAGGGTTCTTACGAGCAGTACTTC. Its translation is CASSFGHRVRPEGSYEQYF.

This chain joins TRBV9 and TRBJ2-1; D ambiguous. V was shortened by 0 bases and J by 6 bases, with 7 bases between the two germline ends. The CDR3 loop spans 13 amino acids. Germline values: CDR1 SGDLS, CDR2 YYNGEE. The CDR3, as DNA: TGTGCCAGCAGCGTAGATAGACTCAATGAGCAGTTCTTC. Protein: CASSVDRLNEQFF.